The 29 T cell receptor beta chains below all came from one sample that was sequenced in a study of post-analysis software for immune sequencing data. General study findings and limits: There were roughly 5 TRBV segments more frequent in patients than controls, and TRBV5-6, TRBV5-1 and TRBV20-1 were among them.

Their target antigens are unknown. Unique molecular identifiers were built into the TCR beta cDNA libraries. TCRdb used MiXCR to reprocess the PCR reads, holding one entry per CDR3 protein. The repertoire has under 650,000 distinct CDR3 sequences, about 40% of them found once; the top ten carry under 2%. The sample consisted of blood. The receptors were gathered from a girl aged 10-17 years with multiple sclerosis.

The rearrangement joins TRBV6-5 to TRBJ2-7; D may be TRBD1 (6 bases). Per germline, CDR1 MNHEY and CDR2 SVGAGI. The CDR3 sequence is 14 residues long. V was pared by 2 bases and J by 3 bases, with 11 bases between. The CDR3 bases are TGTGCCAGCAGTTACGGCAGGGGTGTCTACGAGCAGTACTTC. Protein product: CASSYGRGVYEQYF.

The rearrangement uses TRBV6-1 and TRBJ2-1; D not resolved. CDR3 size: 18 residues. Trimming took off 0 bases at V and 2 bases at J, with 17 bases between the two ends. Germline CDR1 reads MNHNS; CDR2 reads SASEGT. This CDR3 reads CASSEAAEAWRTYNEQFF. Written as DNA, the CDR3 is TGTGCCAGCAGTGAAGCGGCTGAGGCATGGCGGACCTACAATGAGCAGTTCTTC.

The table lists this clonotype with a few counts. V is TRBV12-3 or TRBV12-4 and J is TRBJ2-3, with D uncertain. This CDR3 region has 16 residues. Trimming stripped 5 bases from V and 6 bases from J, with 21 bases between. CDR3 residues: CASSQLIQASSDTQYF. The CDR3 DNA sequence: TGTGCCAGCAGTCAACTTATTCAGGCGTCCAGCGATACGCAGTATTTT.

The V and J genes are TRBV9 and TRBJ2-2; TRBD1 aligns across 7 bases. The V gene's germline CDR1 is SGDLS and CDR2 YYNGEE. Trimming cost V 4 bases and J 4 bases; bases outside gene matches: 10. This CDR3 contains 16 residues. The CDR3 DNA reads as TGTGCCAGCAGCTTTGTGACAGGGTCAGGCACCGGGGAGCTGTTTTTT. Amino acid sequence: CASSFVTGSGTGELFF. Full variable domain (rest looked up from reference TRBV9 and TRBJ2-2): DSGVTQTPKHLITATGQRVTLRCSPRSGDLSVYWYQQSLDQGLQFLIQYYNGEERAKGNILERFSAQQFPDLHSELNLSSLELGDSALYFCASSFVTGSGTGELFFGEGSRLTVL.

The chain is built from TRBV20-1 and TRBJ2-7, with a tentative D call TRBD1 (6 bases). The CDR3 loop spans 14 amino acids. V shed 1 base and J shed 0 bases, with 10 bases lying between them. CDR1 and CDR2 from the germline V gene are DFQATT and SNEGSKA (reference sequence). The CDR3 region is CSARGRDISYEQYF. CDR3 bases: TGCAGTGCTAGAGGAAGGGACATCTCCTACGAGCAGTACTTC.

The V gene is TRBV4-1, the J gene TRBJ2-7; D is possibly TRBD2 (6 bases). The CDR3 is made up of 16 amino acids. V was pared by 0 bases and J by 2 bases, with 14 bases between. The germline gives CDR1 MGHRA, CDR2 YSYEKL. The CDR3 sequence is CASSQEPWEEPYEQYF. The CDR3 DNA reads TGCGCCAGCAGCCAAGAACCGTGGGAGGAGCCCTACGAGCAGTACTTC.

This sequence joins TRBV10-3 and TRBJ2-4; TRBD2 is a possible D gene (5 bases). This CDR3 has 16 amino acids. Germline loops: CDR1 ENHRY, CDR2 SYGVKD. Trimming took 6 bases from V and 0 from J, leaving 15 bases between them. The CDR3 loop reads CAISPGGGLAKNIQYF. The CDR3 DNA reads TGTGCCATCAGCCCTGGAGGCGGATTAGCCAAAAACATTCAGTACTTC.

This clonotype was recorded a few times. This rearrangement joins TRBV12-3 or TRBV12-4 to TRBJ1-2, with a tentative D call TRBD1 (5 bases). CDR3 length: 15 residues. With 6 bases removed from V and 3 bases from J, the gap between germline ends came to 17 bases. CDR3 coding DNA: TGTGCCAGCAGCCCCTCCGGGGCGCGGGACTATGGCTACACCTTC. Amino acid sequence: CASSPSGARDYGYTF.

This clonotype has only a few counts. J is TRBJ1-2 and V is TRBV29-1; D not resolved. Trimming removed 4 bases from V and 4 bases from J, with 25 bases in between. CDR1 is SQVTM and CDR2 is ANQGSEA in the germline V gene. CDR3 size: 17 residues. CDR3 sequence (DNA): TGCAGCGTTGGGGCCGCAACCGGGCCCCGAGGAGGCTATGGCTACACCTTC. As protein: CSVGAATGPRGGYGYTF.

The chain carries TRBV7-2 and TRBJ2-1; D remains unclear. Trimming cost V 4 bases and J 4 bases, with 20 bases left between them. Germline CDR1 and CDR2: SGHTA and FQGNSA. The CDR3 runs 17 residues. CDR3: CASSSLFAGPFYNEQFF. CDR3 bases: TGTGCCAGCAGCTCGCTTTTCGCCGGTCCCTTTTACAATGAGCAGTTCTTC.

V and J are TRBV14 and TRBJ2-1; TRBD1 might be the D (6 bases). V gave up 1 base and J gave up 3 bases, with 7 bases separating them. Per germline, CDR1 SGHDN and CDR2 FVKESK. The CDR3 spans 14 residues. CDR3 protein: CASSQGQDYNEQFF. CDR3 nucleotides: TGTGCCAGCAGCCAAGGACAGGACTACAATGAGCAGTTCTTC.

V usage is TRBV12-3 or TRBV12-4 and J usage is TRBJ2-1, with a weak D call TRBD2 (7 bases). With 11 bases removed from V and 13 bases from J, the gap between germline ends came to 21 bases. The CDR3 length is 12 residues. The DNA of the CDR3 is TGTGCCGGCACTCTAAACGGGGGGCGACAGTTCTTC. It encodes CAGTLNGGRQFF.

In its sample, this clonotype was seen a few times. The V call is TRBV12-3 or TRBV12-4, the J call TRBJ2-3; D not certain. This CDR3 has 14 amino acids. The V gene lost 3 bases and the J gene lost 6 bases, with 13 bases spanning the gap. In DNA form, the CDR3 reads TGTGCCAGCAGTTTCGGCTCCAGCAGGGATACGCAGTATTTT. As protein: CASSFGSSRDTQYF.

The V gene is TRBV20-1, the J gene TRBJ2-3, with TRBD1 as a possible D gene (5 bases). Trimming took 3 bases from V and 12 from J, leaving 19 bases between them. The CDR3 is 13 amino acids. The germline V gene has CDR1 DFQATT and CDR2 SNEGSKA (reference sequence). The CDR3 nucleotides read TGCAGTGCTAGGGGGCCGGTAGTGGATAACCAGTATTTT. Translation: CSARGPVVDNQYF.

The gene calls are TRBV7-7 and TRBJ2-1; TRBD2 aligns across 9 bases. The CDR3 runs 15 residues. The trim removed 5 bases at V and 7 bases at J, leaving 9 bases unmatched. Germline V gene data show CDR1 as SSHAT and CDR2 as FNYEAQ (reference sequence). CDR3 nucleotides: TGTGCCAGCAGCGTAGGGCGGGGGGGCCGAAATGAGCAGTTCTTC. Translating gives CASSVGRGGRNEQFF.

This sequence joins TRBV5-6 and TRBJ2-7; D is uncertain. The CDR3 consists of 13 residues. The germline V gene encodes CDR1 SGHDT and CDR2 YYEEEE. V was cut by 7 bases and J by 2 bases, with 13 bases left in between. The CDR3 spells CASHLQHPYEQYF. The CDR3 DNA is TGTGCCAGCCACTTGCAACACCCCTACGAGCAGTACTTC.

The V call is TRBV7-2, the J call TRBJ2-4, with D perhaps matching TRBD2 (6 bases). With the DNA end fitting TRBJ2-7 better, the J assignment may be wrong. The CDR3 spans 14 residues. Germline loops: CDR1 SGHTA, CDR2 FQGNSA. CDR3 DNA: TGTGCCAGTACACCCCGGGACTGGTCCTACGAGCAGTACTTC. Protein: CASTPRDWSYEQYF.

This clonotype is a singleton in its sample. This chain uses TRBV5-1 with TRBJ2-3; D is perhaps TRBD1 (6 bases). The CDR3 spans 16 residues. The V and J ends lost 5 bases and 0 bases respectively, with 16 bases between them. The germline V gene has CDR1 SGHRS and CDR2 YFSETQ. This CDR3 is CASRHSGTISTDTQYF. The DNA of the CDR3 is TGCGCCAGCAGGCACTCCGGGACAATTAGCACAGATACGCAGTATTTT.

The chain combines TRBV29-1 with TRBJ2-6; D perhaps matches TRBD1 (5 bases). Germline V CDR1 and CDR2: SQVTM, ANQGSEA. This CDR3 contains 15 residues. V was trimmed by 1 base and J by 1 base, leaving 8 bases between them. The CDR3 DNA is TGCAGCGTTGAAGGGGGCCCGTCTGGGGCCAACGTCCTGACTTTC. Encoded protein: CSVEGGPSGANVLTF.

The chain joins TRBV12-3 or TRBV12-4 to TRBJ2-7; weak D call: TRBD1 (5 bases). The tail of the sequence fits TRBJ2-5 better, so the J call may be wrong. This CDR3 has 15 amino acids. CDR3 DNA: TGTGCCAGCAGCCTCGTGGGGCTAGGGCAAGAGACCCAGTACTTC. It codes for CASSLVGLGQETQYF.

The J gene is TRBJ2-7, the V gene TRBV3-1; TRBD2 aligns across 7 bases. This CDR3 comprises 19 residues. J gave up 1 base and V 0 bases, and 15 bases lay outside the gene matches. CDR1 is LGHDT and CDR2 is YNNKEL in the germline V gene (reference sequence). In DNA form, the CDR3 reads TGTGCCAGCAGCCAAGAAGTTAGTCGAGGACTAGGGATATCCTACGAGCAGTACTTC. Its protein is CASSQEVSRGLGISYEQYF.

The chain employs TRBV11-2 and TRBJ2-3; D gene unclear. The germline CDR1 and CDR2 sequences are SGHAT and FQNNGV. The CDR3 runs to 14 residues. Trimming took 0 bases from V and 2 from J, leaving 6 bases between them. This CDR3 reads CASSLDRTTDTQYF. The CDR3, as DNA: TGTGCCAGCAGCTTAGACAGGACCACAGATACGCAGTATTTT.

This clonotype was picked up a small number of times. J is TRBJ2-1 and V is TRBV29-1; D gene uncertain. The CDR3 is made up of 11 amino acids. The V end lost 3 bases, the J end lost 5 bases, and 5 bases lay between the germline ends. Per germline, CDR1 SQVTM and CDR2 ANQGSEA. The CDR3 spells CSVDWDNEQFF. CDR3 coding DNA: TGCAGCGTTGATTGGGACAATGAGCAGTTCTTC.

The gene calls are TRBV5-1 and TRBJ2-1; unclear D gene. The CDR3 sequence is 15 residues long. The V and J ends lost 2 bases and 0 bases respectively, with 9 bases between them. Germline V gene sequence: CDR1 SGHRS, CDR2 YFSETQ. In DNA, the CDR3 is TGCGCCAGCAGCTTAAGGCACCGCTCCTACAATGAGCAGTTCTTC. Its protein is CASSLRHRSYNEQFF.

This clonotype was counted only a few times. For the CDR3, the DNA is TGTGCCAGCAGTTACCAGCCCTATGGCTACACCTTC. Translated, it gives CASSYQPYGYTF. The chain employs TRBV6-6 and TRBJ1-2, with D unresolved. This CDR3 spans 12 amino acids. With 2 bases removed from V and 4 bases from J, the gap between germline ends came to 5 bases. Germline CDR1 and CDR2: MNHNY and SVGAGI (reference sequence).

The chain carries TRBV6-6 and TRBJ2-3; possible D gene TRBD1, 5 bases. Per germline, CDR1 MNHNY and CDR2 SVGAGI (reference sequence). The CDR3 totals 15 residues. V was pared by 0 bases and J by 6 bases, with 13 bases between. In DNA, the CDR3 is TGTGCCAGCAGTTACTCGAGGCAGGGTACTGATACGCAGTATTTT. It codes for CASSYSRQGTDTQYF.

This chain links TRBV7-3 with TRBJ1-6; tentatively, D is TRBD1 (5 bases). There are 13 residues in the CDR3. V lost 5 bases, J lost 6 bases, and 8 bases lay in between. Germline CDR1 SGHTA, CDR2 FQGTGA. As DNA, the CDR3 is TGTGCCAGCAGCATTCAGGGTAATTCACCCCTCCACTTT. Its translation: CASSIQGNSPLHF.

This clonotype turned up a few times. The chain links TRBV2 to TRBJ2-3; 12 bases align to TRBD2. Germline V gives CDR1 SNHLY, CDR2 FYNNEI. CDR3 length: 19 residues. The V and J ends lost 2 bases and 8 bases, in that order; junction bases with no gene match: 17. In nucleotides, the CDR3 is TGTGCCAGCAGTGAATTTAAGACAGTGGCTAGCGGGAGGGGAAGTACGCAGTATTTT. Protein product: CASSEFKTVASGRGSTQYF.

The chain recombines TRBV12-3 or TRBV12-4 with TRBJ2-7, with D possibly TRBD1 on 5 matching bases. Deletions cut 1 base from V and 6 bases from J, with 10 bases between. This CDR3 is 13 amino acids long. DNA of the CDR3: TGTGCCAGCAGTTTAGACAGGCGACTCGAGCAGTACTTC. It codes for CASSLDRRLEQYF.